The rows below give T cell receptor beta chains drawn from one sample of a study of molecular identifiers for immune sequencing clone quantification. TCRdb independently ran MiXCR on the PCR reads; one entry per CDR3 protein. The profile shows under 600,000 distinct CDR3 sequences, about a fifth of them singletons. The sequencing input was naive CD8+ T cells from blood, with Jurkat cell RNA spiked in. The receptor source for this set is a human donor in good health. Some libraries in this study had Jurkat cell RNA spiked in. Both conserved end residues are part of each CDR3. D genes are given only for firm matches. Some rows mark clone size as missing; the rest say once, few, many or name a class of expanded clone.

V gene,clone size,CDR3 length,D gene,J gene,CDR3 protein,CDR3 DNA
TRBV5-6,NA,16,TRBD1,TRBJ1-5,CASSWGQDYSNQPQHF,TGTGCCAGCAGCTGGGGACAGGACTATAGCAATCAGCCCCAGCATTTT
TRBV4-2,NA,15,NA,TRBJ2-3,CASSRLEGVTDTQYF,TGTGCCAGCAGCCGCCTGGAGGGGGTCACAGATACGCAGTATTTT
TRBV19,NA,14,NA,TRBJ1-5,CASSPEGGDQPQHF,TGTGCCAGTAGTCCCGAAGGAGGTGATCAGCCCCAGCATTTT
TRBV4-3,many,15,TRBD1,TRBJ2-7,CASSPAQGGPYEQYF,TGCGCCAGCAGCCCAGCACAGGGGGGACCTTACGAGCAGTACTTC
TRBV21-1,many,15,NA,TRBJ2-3,CASSKARNPTDTQYF,TGTGCCAGCAGCAAAGCGCGTAACCCCACAGATACGCAGTATTTT
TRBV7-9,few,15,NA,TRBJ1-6,CASSQPGRPNSPLHF,TGTGCCAGCAGCCAACCGGGACGGCCGAATTCACCCCTCCACTTT
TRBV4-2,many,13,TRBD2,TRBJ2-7,CASSLGLNYEQYF,TGTGCCAGCAGCCTGGGACTAAACTACGAGCAGTACTTC
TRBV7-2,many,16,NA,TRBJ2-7,CASSFRFSMLVDEQYF,TGTGCCAGCAGCTTTCGGTTCTCGATGCTGGTGGACGAGCAGTACTTC
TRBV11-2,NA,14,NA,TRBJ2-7,CASSSPMSSYEQYF,TGTGCCAGCAGCTCACCCATGAGCTCCTACGAGCAGTACTTC
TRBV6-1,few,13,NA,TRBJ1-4,CASSEFTDEKLFF,TGTGCCAGCAGTGAGTTTACTGATGAAAAACTGTTTTTT
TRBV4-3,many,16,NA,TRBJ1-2,CASSQDLTGTTYGYTF,TGCGCCAGCAGCCAAGATCTTACAGGGACGACCTATGGCTACACCTTC
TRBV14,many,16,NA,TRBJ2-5,CASSQDRSWGQETQYF,TGTGCCAGCAGCCAAGACCGGTCCTGGGGACAAGAGACCCAGTACTTC
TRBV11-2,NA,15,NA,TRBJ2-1,CASSLDLGAADEQFF,TGTGCCAGCAGCTTAGATCTAGGGGCCGCAGATGAGCAGTTCTTC
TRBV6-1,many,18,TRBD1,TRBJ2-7,CASSEPRTGVIGSYEQYF,TGTGCCAGCAGTGAGCCCCGGACAGGGGTAATCGGGTCGTATGAGCAGTACTTC
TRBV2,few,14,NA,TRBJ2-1,CASSDSFNYNEQFF,TGTGCCAGCAGTGACTCCTTTAACTACAATGAGCAGTTCTTC
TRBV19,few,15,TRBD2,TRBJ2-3,CASSRAGASTDTQYF,TGTGCCAGTAGTAGGGCGGGAGCGAGCACAGATACGCAGTATTTT
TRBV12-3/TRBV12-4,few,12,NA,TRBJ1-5,CASSRDLQPQHF,TGTGCCAGCAGCAGAGATTTACAGCCCCAGCATTTT
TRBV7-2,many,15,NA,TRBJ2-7,CASSPSLGTQWEQYF,TGTGCCAGCAGCCCTTCGTTGGGGACCCAGTGGGAGCAGTACTTC
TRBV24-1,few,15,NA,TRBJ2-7,CATSDFKRGESEQYF,TGTGCCACCAGTGATTTCAAACGAGGGGAATCCGAGCAGTACTTC
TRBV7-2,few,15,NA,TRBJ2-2,CASSRSGRNTGELFF,TGTGCCAGCAGCCGATCAGGACGGAACACCGGGGAGCTGTTTTTT
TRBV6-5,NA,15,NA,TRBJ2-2,CASSYNKGSNGELFF,TGTGCCAGCAGTTACAACAAAGGCAGTAACGGGGAGCTGTTTTTT
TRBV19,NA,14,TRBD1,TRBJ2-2,CASRPGQGTGELSF,TGTGCCAGTAGACCGGGACAGGGTACCGGGGAGCTGTCTTTT
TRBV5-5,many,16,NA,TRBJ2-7,CASSSWGDQSDYEQYF,TGTGCCAGCAGCTCCTGGGGAGACCAGTCCGACTACGAGCAGTACTTC
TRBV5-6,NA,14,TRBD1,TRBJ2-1,CAGSWGQAMDEQFF,TGTGCCGGCAGCTGGGGACAGGCCATGGATGAGCAGTTCTTC
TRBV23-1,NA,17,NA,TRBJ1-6,CASSHDTCDRLNSPLHF,TGCGCCAGCAGTCACGATACCTGCGACAGACTAAATTCACCCCTCCACTTT
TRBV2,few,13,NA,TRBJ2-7,CASSVAITYEQYF,TGTGCCAGCAGTGTAGCAATTACCTACGAGCAGTACTTC
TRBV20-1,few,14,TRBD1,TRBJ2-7,CSAKPGQGEREQYF,TGCAGTGCTAAACCGGGACAGGGGGAGAGGGAGCAGTACTTC
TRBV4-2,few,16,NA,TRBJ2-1,CASSPATAAAYNEQFF,TGTGCCAGCAGCCCCGCGACTGCAGCGGCCTACAATGAGCAGTTCTTC
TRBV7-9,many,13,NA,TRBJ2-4,CASSLSLKNIQYF,TGTGCCAGCAGCTTAAGTCTGAAAAACATTCAGTACTTC
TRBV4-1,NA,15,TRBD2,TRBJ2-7,CASSEERDGRYEQYF,TGCGCCAGCAGCGAAGAACGTGACGGGAGGTACGAGCAGTACTTC
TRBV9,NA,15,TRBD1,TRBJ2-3,CASSADRAVPDTQYF,TGTGCCAGCAGCGCCGACAGGGCGGTACCAGATACGCAGTATTTT
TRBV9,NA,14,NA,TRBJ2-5,CASSAGIPKETQYF,TGTGCCAGCAGCGCGGGGATTCCAAAAGAGACCCAGTACTTC
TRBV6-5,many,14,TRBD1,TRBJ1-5,CASKVDREDQPQHF,TGTGCCAGCAAGGTGGACAGGGAAGATCAGCCCCAGCATTTT
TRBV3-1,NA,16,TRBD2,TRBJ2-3,CASSPWGGFYTDTQYF,TGTGCCAGCAGTCCCTGGGGGGGTTTCTACACAGATACGCAGTATTTT
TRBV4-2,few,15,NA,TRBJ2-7,CASSQNTGNQYEQYF,TGTGCCAGCAGCCAGAATACAGGGAACCAATACGAGCAGTACTTC
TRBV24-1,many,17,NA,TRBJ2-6,CATSDSDRSSGANVLTF,TGTGCCACCAGTGATTCTGATAGGAGCTCTGGGGCCAACGTCCTGACTTTC
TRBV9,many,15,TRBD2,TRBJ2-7,CASSVVSGGPAEQYF,TGTGCCAGCAGCGTAGTGTCGGGAGGGCCCGCCGAGCAGTACTTC
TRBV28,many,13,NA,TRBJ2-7,CASSSPGENEQYF,TGTGCCAGCAGTTCCCCCGGGGAGAACGAGCAGTACTTC
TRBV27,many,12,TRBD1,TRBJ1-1,CASTITGGQAFF,TGTGCCAGCACCATCACAGGGGGCCAGGCTTTCTTT
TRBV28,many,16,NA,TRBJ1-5,CASSFETLNSNQPQHF,TGTGCCAGCAGTTTTGAGACGCTTAATAGCAATCAGCCCCAGCATTTT
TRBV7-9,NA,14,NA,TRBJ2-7,CASSLAGGQNEQYF,TGTGCCAGCAGCTTAGCGGGGGGGCAGAACGAGCAGTACTTC
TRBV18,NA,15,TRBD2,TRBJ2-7,CASSPGLAGESEQYF,TGTGCCAGCTCACCAGGACTAGCGGGGGAAAGCGAGCAGTACTTC
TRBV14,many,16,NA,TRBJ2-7,CASSQDPGGGSYEQYF,TGTGCCAGCAGCCAAGATCCAGGAGGGGGGTCCTACGAGCAGTACTTC
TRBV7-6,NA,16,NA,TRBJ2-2,CASSFVGAGNTGELFF,TGTGCCAGCAGCTTTGTTGGTGCCGGGAACACCGGGGAGCTGTTTTTT